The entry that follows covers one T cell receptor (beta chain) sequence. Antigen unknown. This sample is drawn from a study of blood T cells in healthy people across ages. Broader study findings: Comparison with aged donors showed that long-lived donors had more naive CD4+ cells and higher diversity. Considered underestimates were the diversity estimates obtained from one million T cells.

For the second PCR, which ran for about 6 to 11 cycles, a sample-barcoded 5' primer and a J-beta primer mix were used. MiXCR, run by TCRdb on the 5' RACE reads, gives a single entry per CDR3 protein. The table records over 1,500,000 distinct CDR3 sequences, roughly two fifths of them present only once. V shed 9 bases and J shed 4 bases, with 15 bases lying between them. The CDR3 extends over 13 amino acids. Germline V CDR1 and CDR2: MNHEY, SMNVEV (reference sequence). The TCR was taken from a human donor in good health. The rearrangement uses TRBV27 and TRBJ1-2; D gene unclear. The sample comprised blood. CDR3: CASRGPWGYGYTF. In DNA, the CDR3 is TGTGCCAGTAGAGGACCTTGGGGCTATGGCTACACCTTC.